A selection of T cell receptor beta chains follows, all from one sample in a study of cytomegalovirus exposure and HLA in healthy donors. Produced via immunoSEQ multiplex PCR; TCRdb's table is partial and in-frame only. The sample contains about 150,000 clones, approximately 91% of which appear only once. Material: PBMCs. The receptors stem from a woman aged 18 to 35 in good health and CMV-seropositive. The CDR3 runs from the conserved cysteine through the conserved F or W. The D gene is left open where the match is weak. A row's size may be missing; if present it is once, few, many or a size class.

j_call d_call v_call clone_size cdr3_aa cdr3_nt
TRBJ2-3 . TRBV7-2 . CASSLEPPGSTDTQYF TGTGCCAGCAGCTTAGAACCTCCGGGAAGCACAGATACGCAGTATTTT
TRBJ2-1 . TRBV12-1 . CASSLSLREGNNEQFF TGTGCCAGCAGCCTATCCCTGCGGGAGGGAAACAATGAGCAGTTCTTC
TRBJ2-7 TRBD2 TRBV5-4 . CASSSSLARRERYEQYF TGTGCCAGCAGCTCCAGTCTCGCCCGGCGGGAGAGGTACGAGCAGTACTTC
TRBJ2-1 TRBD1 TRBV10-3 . CAISPGQGRNEQFF TGTGCCATCAGTCCGGGACAGGGGAGGAATGAGCAGTTCTTC
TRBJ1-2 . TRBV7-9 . CASSLVSTDGYTF TGTGCCAGCAGCTTAGTATCGACAGATGGCTACACCTTC
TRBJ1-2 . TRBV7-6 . CASSFRPTGTSYGYTF TGTGCCAGCAGCTTTAGACCGACCGGGACATCCTATGGCTACACCTTC
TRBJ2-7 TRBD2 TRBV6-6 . CASSFRGRGTYEQYF TGTGCCAGCAGTTTCCGCGGGAGGGGGACCTACGAGCAGTACTTC
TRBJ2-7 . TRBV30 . CAWSRSGSYEQYF TGTGCCTGGAGCCGGAGCGGATCCTACGAGCAGTACTTC
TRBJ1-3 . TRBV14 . CASSQGGFGGNTIYF TGTGCCAGCAGCCAAGGAGGCTTCGGTGGAAACACCATATATTTT
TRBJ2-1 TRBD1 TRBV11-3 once CASSWRDRGYNEQFF TGTGCCAGCAGCTGGCGGGACAGGGGCTACAATGAGCAGTTCTTC
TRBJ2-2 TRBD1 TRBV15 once CATSRDWGQGGTGELFF TGTGCCACCAGCAGAGATTGGGGACAGGGGGGCACCGGGGAGCTGTTTTTT
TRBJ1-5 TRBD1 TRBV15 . CATSRGTGLSQPQHF TGTGCCACCAGCAGAGGGACAGGGCTGAGTCAGCCCCAGCATTTT
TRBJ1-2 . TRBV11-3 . CASSTQTLYGYTF TGTGCCAGCAGTACACAGACCCTCTATGGCTACACCTTC
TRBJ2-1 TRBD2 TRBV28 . CASSFPPRLAGYNEQFF TGTGCCAGCAGTTTTCCACCCCGGCTAGCGGGATACAATGAGCAGTTCTTC
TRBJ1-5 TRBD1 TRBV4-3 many CASSLGQGQPQHF TGCGCCAGCAGCCTAGGACAGGGACAGCCCCAGCATTTT
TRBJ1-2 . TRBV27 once CASSTYRDKGLANYGYTF TGTGCCAGCAGTACATACCGGGACAAAGGTTTAGCTAACTATGGCTACACCTTC
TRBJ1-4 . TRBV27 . CASSTTTATNEKLFF TGTGCCAGCAGTACCACGACAGCAACTAATGAAAAACTGTTTTTT
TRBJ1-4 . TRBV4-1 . CASSQDEAGPNEKLFF TGCGCCAGCAGCCAAGATGAGGCAGGGCCCAATGAAAAACTGTTTTTT
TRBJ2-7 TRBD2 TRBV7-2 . CASSLASGRYEQYF TGTGCCAGCAGCTTAGCTAGCGGGAGATACGAGCAGTACTTC
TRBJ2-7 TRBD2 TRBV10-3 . CAIGTSGSYEQYF TGTGCCATCGGGACTAGCGGGAGTTACGAGCAGTACTTC
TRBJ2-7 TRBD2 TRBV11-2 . CASSSGTRAYEQYF TGTGCCAGCAGTTCCGGGACTAGGGCTTACGAGCAGTACTTC
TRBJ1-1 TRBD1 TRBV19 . CATKIQGSATEAFF TGTGCCACAAAAATACAGGGGTCGGCCACTGAAGCTTTCTTT
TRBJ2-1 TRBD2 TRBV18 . CASSPPYLAENNEQFF TGTGCCAGCTCACCACCGTACCTAGCGGAAAACAATGAGCAGTTCTTC
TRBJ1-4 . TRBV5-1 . CASSLTGRATNEKLFF TGCGCCAGCAGCTTGACAGGGCGAGCAACTAATGAAAAACTGTTTTTT
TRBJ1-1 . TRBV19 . CASRTGTRGTEAFF TGTGCCAGTAGAACCGGGACTCGGGGCACTGAAGCTTTCTTT
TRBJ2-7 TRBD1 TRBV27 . CASSLWGQGFYEQYF TGTGCCAGCAGTTTATGGGGACAGGGGTTCTACGAGCAGTACTTC
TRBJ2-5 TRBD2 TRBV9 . CASSVAWASGRETQYF TGTGCCAGCAGCGTAGCGTGGGCTAGCGGGAGAGAGACCCAGTACTTC
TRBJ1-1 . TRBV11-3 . CASSSREGWAEAFF TGTGCCAGCAGCTCCCGGGAAGGGTGGGCTGAAGCTTTCTTT
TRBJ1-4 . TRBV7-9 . CASSSGTGGYNEKLFF TGTGCCAGCAGCTCCGGGACGGGAGGCTATAATGAAAAACTGTTTTTT
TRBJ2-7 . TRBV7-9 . CASSSSGLVLSSYEQYF TGTGCCAGCAGCTCCTCGGGGTTAGTCTTGAGCTCCTACGAGCAGTACTTC
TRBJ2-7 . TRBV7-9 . CASSSPRPRNEQYF TGTGCCAGCAGCTCCCCCCGGCCTAGGAACGAGCAGTACTTC
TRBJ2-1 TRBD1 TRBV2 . CASSEGGQGFFEQFF TGTGCCAGCAGTGAGGGGGGACAGGGGTTCTTTGAGCAGTTCTTC
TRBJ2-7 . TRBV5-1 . CASSRESVGAGYEQYF TGCGCCAGCAGCAGGGAAAGTGTGGGAGCCGGTTACGAGCAGTACTTC
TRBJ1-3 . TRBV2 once CASSRVYSGNTIYF TGTGCCAGCAGCAGGGTGTATTCTGGAAACACCATATATTTT
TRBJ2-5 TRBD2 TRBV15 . CATSRDLAGGPQETQYF TGTGCCACCAGCAGAGATCTAGCGGGAGGGCCCCAAGAGACCCAGTACTTC
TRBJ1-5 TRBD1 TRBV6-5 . CASSPRGQGQPQHF TGTGCCAGCAGCCCCAGGGGGCAAGGACAGCCCCAGCATTTT
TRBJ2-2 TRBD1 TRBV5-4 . CASSLVQGANGELFF TGTGCCAGCAGCTTGGTCCAGGGGGCAAACGGGGAGCTGTTTTTT
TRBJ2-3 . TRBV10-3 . CAISESEAGDTQYF TGTGCCATCAGTGAGTCGGAGGCGGGAGATACGCAGTATTTT
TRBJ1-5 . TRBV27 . CASSFSGGAGGNQPQHF TGTGCCAGCAGTTTTTCGGGGGGGGCAGGTGGGAATCAGCCCCAGCATTTT
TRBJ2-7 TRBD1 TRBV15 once CATSRPGQGFYEQYF TGTGCCACCAGCAGACCGGGACAGGGGTTCTACGAGCAGTACTTC
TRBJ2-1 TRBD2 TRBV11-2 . CASSISGSPYNEQFF TGTGCCAGCAGCATTAGCGGGAGTCCCTACAATGAGCAGTTCTTC
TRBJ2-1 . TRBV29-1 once CSTGTLGYTEQFF TGCAGCACCGGGACTCTGGGATACACTGAGCAGTTCTTC
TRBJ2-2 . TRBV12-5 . CASVRTPGPRELFF TGTGCTAGTGTACGGACACCTGGTCCGCGGGAGCTGTTTTTT